One sample yielded the 10 T cell receptor beta chains listed below, sequenced in a study of response to subunit inactivated influenza vaccine. TCRdb re-called the RT-PCR reads with MiXCR, one entry per CDR3 protein. The repertoire holds approximately 520,000 distinct CDR3 sequences, with more than 15% as singletons. The material was CD4+ T cells sorted from PBMCs, obtained 23 to 25 months after vaccination. The source of these receptors is a man aged 50-75 years who received an inactivated influenza vaccine.

The V and J genes are TRBV5-1 and TRBJ1-2, with unresolved D. This CDR3 is 14 amino acids long. Germline V lookup: CDR1 SGHRS, CDR2 YFSETQ. V was trimmed by 4 bases and J by 0 bases, leaving 10 bases between them. The CDR3 nucleotides are TGCGCCAGCAGCAACAGCGATTCTAACTATGGCTACACCTTC. Translation: CASSNSDSNYGYTF.

The rearrangement uses TRBV12-3 or TRBV12-4 and TRBJ2-7; the D is unclear. CDR3 length: 14 residues. V was cut by 8 bases and J by 5 bases, with 19 bases left in between. The CDR3 region is CASATGLVPDEQYF. As DNA, the CDR3 is TGTGCCAGCGCTACCGGTCTAGTCCCTGACGAGCAGTACTTC.

J is TRBJ1-2 and V is TRBV27; D gene unclear. The V end lost 5 bases, the J end lost 7 bases, and 14 bases lay between the germline ends. Germline V gene lookup returns CDR1 MNHEY and CDR2 SMNVEV (reference sequence). CDR3 length: 13 amino acids. The CDR3 loop reads CASSHSQDSGYTF. The CDR3 nucleotides read TGTGCCAGCAGTCACTCGCAGGATTCTGGCTACACCTTC.

This sequence joins TRBV29-1 and TRBJ2-7; 11 bases fit TRBD1. The CDR3 totals 12 residues. Germline values: CDR1 SQVTM, CDR2 ANQGSEA. J lost 6 bases, V lost 4 bases, and 2 bases had no gene match. The CDR3: CSVGDRGGEQYF. CDR3 nucleotides: TGCAGCGTTGGGGACAGGGGGGGCGAGCAGTACTTC.

Only a few counts were recorded for this clonotype. V gene TRBV12-3 or TRBV12-4 combines with J gene TRBJ1-1; D perhaps matches TRBD1 (6 bases). This CDR3 has 13 residues. The ends were cut back, 3 bases at V and 10 bases at J, with 15 bases in the middle. The CDR3 DNA sequence: TGTGCCAGCAGTTTCGCGGGGGCGAATAGAGCTTTCTTT. Protein sequence: CASSFAGANRAFF.

This chain connects TRBV28 to TRBJ2-1, with D uncertain. CDR3 length: 13 amino acids. The V gene lost 2 bases and the J gene lost 7 bases, with 9 bases spanning the gap. From germline, CDR1 is MDHEN and CDR2 SYDVKM. The CDR3 DNA sequence: TGTGCCAGCAGTTTACAACTGACTAATGAGCAGTTCTTC. The encoded protein is CASSLQLTNEQFF.

The chain combines TRBV4-3 with TRBJ2-2, with D uncertain. CDR1 and CDR2 (germline): LGHNA, YSLEER. The CDR3 runs 16 residues. The V end lost 0 bases, the J end lost 1 base, and 9 bases lay between the germline ends. CDR3 in amino acids: CASSQEMWGNTGELFF. Written as DNA, the CDR3 is TGCGCCAGCAGCCAAGAAATGTGGGGGAACACCGGGGAGCTGTTTTTT.

The V call is TRBV12-3 or TRBV12-4, the J call TRBJ2-2, with a possible D match to TRBD1 (5 bases). Trimming pared 3 bases from V and 0 bases from J, leaving 17 bases between. There are 18 residues in the CDR3. CDR3 sequence (DNA): TGTGCCAGCAGTTTTGCTCTTCTTAGGACACCGAACACCGGGGAGCTGTTTTTT. It yields the protein CASSFALLRTPNTGELFF.

The chain recombines TRBV11-2 with TRBJ2-1, with 9 bases identical to TRBD2. CDR1 SGHAT and CDR2 FQNNGV come from the germline V gene. J was trimmed by 2 bases and V by 6 bases; bases with no gene match: 14. The CDR3 extends over 18 amino acids. The chain's CDR3 is CASRDHLSGSGTYNEQFF. The CDR3 DNA sequence: TGTGCCAGCAGGGACCACCTTAGCGGGAGTGGGACCTACAATGAGCAGTTCTTC.

This clonotype was seen a few times. The rearrangement joins TRBV7-2 to TRBJ2-7; a weak D match, TRBD2 (6 bases). The CDR3 has 15 amino acids. V gave up 6 bases and J gave up 1 base, with 16 bases separating them. Germline V lookup: CDR1 SGHTA, CDR2 FQGNSA. The CDR3 here is CASRSQEGWSYEQYF. In nucleotides, the CDR3 is TGTGCCAGCAGGAGCCAGGAGGGGTGGTCCTACGAGCAGTACTTC.